This T cell receptor (beta chain) was recovered during a study of Ad26.COV2.S vaccination and SARS-CoV-2 variants. Findings and caveats of the study: Post-vaccination breadth of spike-specific CD8+ and CD4+ T cell responses was reportedly substantial.

To note about this clone: Its target is not known.

The method was immunoSEQ multiplex PCR; TCRdb's version includes in-frame clones alone and lacks a portion of them. The sample carries just over 350,000 clones, about 85% recorded once. Indicated treatment: roughly 20 received Ad26.COV2.S at low or high dose, single or two shots; 5 received placebo; per-sample allocation not given. The samples date from day 63 after the first vaccine or placebo injection. Ad26.COV2.S expressed prefusion-stabilized spike from the original Wuhan strain. The source is a person aged 18-60 years who received the Ad26.COV2.S COVID-19 vaccine or a placebo. The sample here was peripheral blood, taken in a trial of Ad26.COV2.S vaccine versus placebo.

CDR3 nucleotide sequence: TGCGCCAGCATCCATGAGGGAGCCAAAACAGATACGCAGTATTTT. Its translation is CASIHEGAKTDTQYF. The rearrangement joins TRBV5-1 to TRBJ2-3; D is possibly TRBD2 (5 bases). The CDR3 length is 15 residues. The V gene's germline CDR1 is SGHRS and CDR2 YFSETQ. V lost 6 bases and J lost 3, with 17 bases in between. The full variable domain, its missing parts supplied by reference TRBV5-1 and TRBJ2-3, is KAGVTQTPRYLIKTRGQQVTLSCSPISGHRSVSWYQQTPGQGLQFLFEYFSETQRNKGNFPGRFSGRQFSNSRSEMNVSTLELGDSALYLCASIHEGAKTDTQYFGPGTRLTVL.